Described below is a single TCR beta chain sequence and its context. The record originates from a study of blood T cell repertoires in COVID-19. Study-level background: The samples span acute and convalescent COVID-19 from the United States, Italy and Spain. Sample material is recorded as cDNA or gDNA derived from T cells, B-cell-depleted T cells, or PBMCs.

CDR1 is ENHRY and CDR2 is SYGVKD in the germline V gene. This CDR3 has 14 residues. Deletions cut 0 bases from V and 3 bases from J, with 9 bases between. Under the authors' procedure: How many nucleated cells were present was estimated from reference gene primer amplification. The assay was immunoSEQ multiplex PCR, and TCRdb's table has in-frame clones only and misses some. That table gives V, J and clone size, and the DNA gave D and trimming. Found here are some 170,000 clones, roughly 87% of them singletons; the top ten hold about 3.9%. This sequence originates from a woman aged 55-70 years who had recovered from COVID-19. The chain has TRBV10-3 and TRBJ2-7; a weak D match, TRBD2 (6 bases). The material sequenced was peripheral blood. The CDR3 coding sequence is TGTGCCATCAGTGAGTCTGGGGGGAACTACGAGCAGTACTTC. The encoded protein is CAISESGGNYEQYF.